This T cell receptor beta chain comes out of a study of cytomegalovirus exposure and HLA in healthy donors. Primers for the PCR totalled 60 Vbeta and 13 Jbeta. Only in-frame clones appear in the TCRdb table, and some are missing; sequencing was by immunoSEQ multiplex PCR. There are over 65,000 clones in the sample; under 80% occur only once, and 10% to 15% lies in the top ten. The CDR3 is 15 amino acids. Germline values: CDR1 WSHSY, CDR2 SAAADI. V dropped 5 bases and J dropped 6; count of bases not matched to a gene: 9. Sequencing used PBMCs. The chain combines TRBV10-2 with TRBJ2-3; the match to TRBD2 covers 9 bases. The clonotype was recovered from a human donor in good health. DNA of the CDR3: TGCGCCAGCAGTACAGCGGGGGGCCGGGGGGATACGCAGTATTTT. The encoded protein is CASSTAGGRGDTQYF.